These T cell receptor beta chains were read from a single sample in a study of blood T cell repertoires in COVID-19. The data were produced by immunoSEQ multiplex PCR, yet TCRdb's version contains in-frame clones alone and is incomplete. The sample shows roughly 15,000 clones, 81% of them seen only once. Sequencing was done on a sample of peripheral blood. Receptors were obtained from a human donor in a cohort sampled during active COVID-19. Both conserved end residues are part of each CDR3. Fields, in order: V gene, clone size, J gene, CDR3 protein. Size is omitted from some rows. Given values are once, few, many or a class for expanded clones.

TRBV6-6	-	TRBJ1-5	CASSPGTVYQPQHF
TRBV29-1	few	TRBJ2-7	CSVVTREGNEQYF
TRBV6-6	-	TRBJ1-5	CASSYQFKSNQPQHF
TRBV2	-	TRBJ2-5	CASNSFRGEARETQYF
TRBV11-2	-	TRBJ2-5	CASSSGDTYQETQYF
TRBV15	-	TRBJ2-1	CATSRGLVAGGPGSSYNEQFF
TRBV3-1/TRBV3-2	-	TRBJ2-1	CASSQVPGQPFEQFF
TRBV5-1	-	TRBJ2-3	CASSLETGLTDTQYF
TRBV6-4	few	TRBJ2-2	CASNQGGAGELFF
TRBV19	-	TRBJ1-1	CASSKQGGEAFF
TRBV19	-	TRBJ2-7	CASSMTSGSSYEQYF
TRBV29-1	-	TRBJ1-2	CSVEDPAEVYGYTF
TRBV5-5	few	TRBJ2-5	CASSLLTGAHMETQYF
TRBV19	once	TRBJ2-3	CASSLRTSKYTDTQYF
TRBV5-1	-	TRBJ2-5	CASSLEAPWVPGETQYF
TRBV6-1	-	TRBJ1-2	CASSESGSYGYTF
TRBV18	-	TRBJ2-7	CASSRTQGAYGLAVSYEQYF
TRBV6-6	-	TRBJ1-3	CASSYSTDSAIYF
TRBV7-8	-	TRBJ2-7	CASSPWDRLYEQYF
TRBV28	few	TRBJ2-7	CASSFLTSGVSYEQYF
TRBV6-4	-	TRBJ2-3	CASSPTSGSADTQYF
TRBV6-1	-	TRBJ1-2	CASSEVFGATRESGYTF
TRBV7-8	once	TRBJ2-2	CASSPTGGALASGAGELFF
TRBV7-6	-	TRBJ1-4	CASSSDRNEKLFF
TRBV28	few	TRBJ2-7	CASSTSSREQYF
TRBV28	few	TRBJ2-1	CASSKTGGYNEQFF
TRBV11-2	-	TRBJ1-1	CASSPSGGPEAFF
TRBV19	once	TRBJ1-5	CASSRSGLLSGQPQHF
TRBV3-1/TRBV3-2	-	TRBJ1-6	CASSTRTEIGSPLHF
TRBV7-3	-	TRBJ2-3	CASSLKGVAGILTDTQYF
TRBV4-3	once	TRBJ2-5	CASSQDRTDPGETQYF
TRBV7-6	once	TRBJ2-2	CASSPLGAPGGELFF
TRBV27	-	TRBJ2-7	CASSRDRGPYEQYF
TRBV27	medium-sized	TRBJ2-2	CASSSLVQSSGELFF
TRBV11-3	-	TRBJ2-2	CASSSRAPNTGELFF
TRBV3-1/TRBV3-2	-	TRBJ1-3	CASSQAPGQTSGNTIYF
TRBV29-1	medium-sized	TRBJ1-2	CSVEDSDNNYGYTF
TRBV7-6	few	TRBJ2-7	CASSLGLAPYEQYF
TRBV5-4	-	TRBJ2-7	CASSLPTGGRGKQYF
TRBV30	-	TRBJ2-7	CAFESRGFEQYF
TRBV9	-	TRBJ2-7	CASSGDSYEQYF
TRBV7-9	-	TRBJ1-3	CASSFGQMHSGNTIYF
TRBV19	-	TRBJ2-1	CASSIGRIYNEQFF
TRBV12-3/TRBV12-4	-	TRBJ2-4	CASSRQGANIQYF
TRBV12-5	-	TRBJ2-2	CASGLLQGEAGELFF
TRBV12-3/TRBV12-4	-	TRBJ2-7	CASSLRETYEQYF
TRBV5-6	-	TRBJ1-3	CASSLATSSGNTIYF
TRBV30	-	TRBJ1-2	CALGQGRGYTF
TRBV6-4	-	TRBJ2-1	CASSDSAGGHNEQFF
TRBV10-2	-	TRBJ2-5	CASSEYRNRETQYF
TRBV7-6	-	TRBJ1-5	CASSLREKGDQPQHF
TRBV27	-	TRBJ1-5	CASSQAGNQPQHF
TRBV5-1	-	TRBJ1-1	CASRLGTGGNTEAFF
TRBV5-4	-	TRBJ1-2	CASSLGQGILLYGYTF
TRBV6-2/TRBV6-3	-	TRBJ2-7	CASSYAGGPGEQYF